This T cell receptor beta chain was captured in a study of T cell responses to AZD1222 COVID-19 vaccine. J lost 0 bases, V lost 5 bases, and 4 bases had no gene match. The CDR3 is 15 residues long. CDR1 SGHTA and CDR2 FQGNSA come from the germline V gene. Data came from immunoSEQ multiplex PCR; TCRdb stores just in-frame clones and leaves some out. Among tens of thousands of clones listed, roughly 91% were seen once. Study-wide results and limits: In the spike-specific TCR repertoire, nearly half reportedly target unmutated variant regions. Baseline seropositives among AZD1222 recipients totaled only six or seven.

Worth noting for this clone: Its target is unknown.

The sample in question was peripheral blood, obtained on day 0 of AZD1222 vaccination. The chain is built from TRBV7-2 and TRBJ2-5; the match to TRBD1 covers 9 bases. The source is an adult in good health. CDR3 sequence (DNA): TGTGCCAGCAGCGTACGGACAGGGGACCAAGAGACCCAGTACTTC. Residues: CASSVRTGDQETQYF. Looking up the rest from reference TRBV7-2 and TRBJ2-5 gives the full variable domain: GAGVSQSPSNKVTEKGKDVELRCDPISGHTALYWYRQSLGQGLEFLIYFQGNSAPDKSGLPSDRFSAERTGGSVSTLTIQRTQQEDSAVYLCASSVRTGDQETQYFGPGTRLLVL.